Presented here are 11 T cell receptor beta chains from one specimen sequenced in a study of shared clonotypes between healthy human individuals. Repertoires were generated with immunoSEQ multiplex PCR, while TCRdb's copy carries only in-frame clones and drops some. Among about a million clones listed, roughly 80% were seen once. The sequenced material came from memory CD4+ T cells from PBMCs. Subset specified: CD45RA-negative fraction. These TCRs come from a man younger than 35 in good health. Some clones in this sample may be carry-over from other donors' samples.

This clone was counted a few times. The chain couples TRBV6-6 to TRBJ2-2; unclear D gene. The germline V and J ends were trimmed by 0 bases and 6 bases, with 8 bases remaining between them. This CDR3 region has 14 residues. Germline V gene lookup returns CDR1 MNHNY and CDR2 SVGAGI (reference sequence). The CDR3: CASSYSMSSGELFF. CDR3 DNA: TGTGCCAGCAGTTACTCGATGTCCTCCGGGGAGCTGTTTTTT.

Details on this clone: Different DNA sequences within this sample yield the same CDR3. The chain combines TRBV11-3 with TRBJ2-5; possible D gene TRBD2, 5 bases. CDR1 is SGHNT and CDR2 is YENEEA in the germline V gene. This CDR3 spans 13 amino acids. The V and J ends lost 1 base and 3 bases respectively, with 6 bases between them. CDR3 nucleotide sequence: TGTGCCAGCAGCTTAGGGGGAGAAGAGACCCAGTACTTC. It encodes CASSLGGEETQYF.

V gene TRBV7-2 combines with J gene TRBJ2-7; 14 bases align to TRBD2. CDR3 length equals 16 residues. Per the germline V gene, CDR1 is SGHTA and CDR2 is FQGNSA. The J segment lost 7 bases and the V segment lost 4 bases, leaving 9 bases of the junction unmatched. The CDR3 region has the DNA TGTGCCAGCAGCTCCCGTCGACTAGCGGGAGGGGAAGAGCAGTACTTC. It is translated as CASSSRRLAGGEEQYF.

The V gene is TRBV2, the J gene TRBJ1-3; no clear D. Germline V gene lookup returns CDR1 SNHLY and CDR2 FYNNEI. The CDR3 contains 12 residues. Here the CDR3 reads CGTESSGNTIYF. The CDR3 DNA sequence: TGTGGGACGGAGAGCTCTGGAAACACCATATATTTT.

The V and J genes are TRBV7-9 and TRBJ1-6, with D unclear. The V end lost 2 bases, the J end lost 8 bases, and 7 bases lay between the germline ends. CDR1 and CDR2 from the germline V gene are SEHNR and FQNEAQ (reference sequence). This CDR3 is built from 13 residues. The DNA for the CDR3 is TGTGCCAGCAGCTTAAGAACCGATTCACCCCTCCACTTT. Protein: CASSLRTDSPLHF.

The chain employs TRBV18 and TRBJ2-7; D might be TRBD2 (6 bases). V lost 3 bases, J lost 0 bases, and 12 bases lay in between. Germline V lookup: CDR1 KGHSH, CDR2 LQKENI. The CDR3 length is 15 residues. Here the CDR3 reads CASSPTGDLSYEQYF. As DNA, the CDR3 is TGTGCCAGCTCACCCACGGGGGACCTCTCCTACGAGCAGTACTTC.

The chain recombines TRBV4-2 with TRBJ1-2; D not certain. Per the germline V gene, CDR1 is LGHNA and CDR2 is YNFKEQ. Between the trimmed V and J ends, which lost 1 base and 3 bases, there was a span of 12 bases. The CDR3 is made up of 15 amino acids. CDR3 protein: CASSQASALDYGYTF. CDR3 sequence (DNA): TGTGCCAGCAGCCAAGCTTCAGCACTCGACTATGGCTACACCTTC.

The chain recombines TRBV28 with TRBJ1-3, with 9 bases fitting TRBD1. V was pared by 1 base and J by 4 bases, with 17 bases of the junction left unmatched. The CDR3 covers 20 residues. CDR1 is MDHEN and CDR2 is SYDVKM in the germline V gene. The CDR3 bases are TGTGCCAGCAGTTTATTTTTCAAGGAGTTAGGGACAGGGTCCGGAAACACCATATATTTT. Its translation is CASSLFFKELGTGSGNTIYF. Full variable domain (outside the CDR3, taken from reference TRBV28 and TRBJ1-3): DVKVTQSSRYLVKRTGEKVFLECVQDMDHENMFWYRQDPGLGLRLIYFSYDVKMKEKGDIPEGYSVSREKKERFSLILESASTNQTSMYLCASSLFFKELGTGSGNTIYFGEGSWLTVV.

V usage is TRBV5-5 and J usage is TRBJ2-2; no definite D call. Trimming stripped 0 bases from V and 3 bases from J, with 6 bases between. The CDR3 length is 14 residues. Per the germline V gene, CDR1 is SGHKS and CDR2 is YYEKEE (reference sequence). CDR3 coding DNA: TGTGCCAGCAGCTTGGACTACCACACCGGGGAGCTGTTTTTT. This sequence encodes CASSLDYHTGELFF.

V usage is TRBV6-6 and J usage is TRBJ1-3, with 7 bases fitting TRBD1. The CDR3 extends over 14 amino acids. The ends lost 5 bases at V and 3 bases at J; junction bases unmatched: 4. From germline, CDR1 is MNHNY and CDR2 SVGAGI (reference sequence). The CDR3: CASSRTGDGNTIYF. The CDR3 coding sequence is TGTGCCAGCAGTAGGACAGGCGATGGAAACACCATATATTTT.

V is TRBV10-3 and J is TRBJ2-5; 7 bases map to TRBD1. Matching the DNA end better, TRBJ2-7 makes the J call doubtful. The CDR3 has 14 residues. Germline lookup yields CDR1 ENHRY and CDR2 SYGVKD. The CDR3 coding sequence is TGTGCCATCAGGGAGACAGGGATCTCCTACGAGCAGTACTTC. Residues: CAIRETGISYEQYF.